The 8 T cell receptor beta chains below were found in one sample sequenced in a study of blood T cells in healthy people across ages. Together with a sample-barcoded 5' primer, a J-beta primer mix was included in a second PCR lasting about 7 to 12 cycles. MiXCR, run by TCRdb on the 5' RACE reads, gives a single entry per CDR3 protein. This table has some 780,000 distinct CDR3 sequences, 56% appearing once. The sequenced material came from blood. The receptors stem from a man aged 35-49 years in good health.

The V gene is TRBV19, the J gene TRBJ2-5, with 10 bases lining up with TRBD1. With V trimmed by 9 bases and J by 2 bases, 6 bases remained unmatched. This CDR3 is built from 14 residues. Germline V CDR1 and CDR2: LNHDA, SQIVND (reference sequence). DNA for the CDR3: TGTGCCAGCTCAGACAGGGGGCAGCAAGAGACCCAGTACTTC. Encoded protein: CASSDRGQQETQYF.

CDR3 nucleotide sequence: TGCAGTGCTAGTGAAGAAGGGGGGCTGGTCTACGAGCAGTACTTC. Amino acid sequence: CSASEEGGLVYEQYF. The V gene is TRBV20-1, the J gene TRBJ2-7; D is possibly TRBD1 or TRBD2 (6 bases each). Germline CDR1 DFQATT, CDR2 SNEGSKA (reference sequence). Trimming removed 3 bases at V and 3 bases at J, with 18 bases between. The CDR3 totals 15 residues.

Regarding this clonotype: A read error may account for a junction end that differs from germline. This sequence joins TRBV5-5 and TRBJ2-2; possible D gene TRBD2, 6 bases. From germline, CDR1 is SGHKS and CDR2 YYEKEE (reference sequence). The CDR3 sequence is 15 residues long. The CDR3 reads CARSLGRGVDGELFF. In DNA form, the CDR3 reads TGTGCCAGAAGCTTGGGGCGGGGTGTGGACGGGGAGCTGTTTTTT.

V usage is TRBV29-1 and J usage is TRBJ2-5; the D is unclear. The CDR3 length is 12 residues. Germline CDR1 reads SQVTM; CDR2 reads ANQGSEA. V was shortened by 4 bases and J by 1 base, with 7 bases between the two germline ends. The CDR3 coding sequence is TGCAGCGTTGGAGTCGGCCAAGAGACCCAGTACTTC. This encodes CSVGVGQETQYF.

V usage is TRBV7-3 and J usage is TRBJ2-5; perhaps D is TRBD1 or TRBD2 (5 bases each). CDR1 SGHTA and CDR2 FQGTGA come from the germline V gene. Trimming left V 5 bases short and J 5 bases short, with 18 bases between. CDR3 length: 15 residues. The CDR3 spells CASSPSGTWGETQYF. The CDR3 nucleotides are TGTGCCAGCAGCCCATCCGGGACCTGGGGGGAGACCCAGTACTTC.

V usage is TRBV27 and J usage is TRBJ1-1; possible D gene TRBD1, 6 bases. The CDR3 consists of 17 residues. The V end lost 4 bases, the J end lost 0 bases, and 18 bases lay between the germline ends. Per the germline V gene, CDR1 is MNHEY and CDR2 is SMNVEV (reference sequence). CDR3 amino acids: CASSSMGQGGLNTEAFF. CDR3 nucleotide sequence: TGTGCCAGCAGTTCGATGGGACAAGGGGGATTGAACACTGAAGCTTTCTTT.

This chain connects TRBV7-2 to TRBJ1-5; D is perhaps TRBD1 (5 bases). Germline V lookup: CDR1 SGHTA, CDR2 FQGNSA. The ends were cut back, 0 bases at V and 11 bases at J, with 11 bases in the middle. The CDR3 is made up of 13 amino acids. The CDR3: CASSLAALGAQHF. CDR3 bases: TGTGCCAGCAGCTTAGCCGCCCTGGGGGCCCAGCATTTT. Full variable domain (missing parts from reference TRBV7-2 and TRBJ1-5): GAGVSQSPSNKVTEKGKDVELRCDPISGHTALYWYRQSLGQGLEFLIYFQGNSAPDKSGLPSDRFSAERTGGSVSTLTIQRTQQEDSAVYLCASSLAALGAQHFGDGTRLSIL.

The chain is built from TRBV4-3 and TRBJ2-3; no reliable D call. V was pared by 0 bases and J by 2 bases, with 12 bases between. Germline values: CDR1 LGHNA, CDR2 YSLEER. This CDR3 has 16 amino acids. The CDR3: CASSQDGLVYTDTQYF. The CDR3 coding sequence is TGCGCCAGCAGCCAAGATGGCCTAGTTTACACAGATACGCAGTATTTT.